A single sample gave rise to the 10 T cell receptor beta chains below, sequenced in a study of CD8 T cells in ankylosing spondylitis. One entry per CDR3 protein results from TCRdb running MiXCR on the 5' RACE reads. This sample has approximately 250,000 distinct CDR3 sequences, with approximately 8.4% found just once. The sequenced sample was blood, either unsorted or a sorted T cell fraction (not recorded which). These receptors originate from a female donor with ankylosing spondylitis or in good health (not recorded which).

In its sample, this clonotype was seen many times. The chain couples TRBV2 to TRBJ2-7, with TRBD1 as a possible D gene (6 bases). CDR3 length: 13 amino acids. V was shortened by 8 bases and J by 5 bases, with 16 bases between the two germline ends. Germline V CDR1 and CDR2: SNHLY, FYNNEI. CDR3 loop: CASAYRARDEQYF. CDR3 DNA: TGTGCCAGCGCTTACAGGGCTCGGGACGAGCAGTACTTC.

This clonotype was seen at least ten times. V and J are TRBV29-1 and TRBJ2-2; TRBD2 aligns across 8 bases. Germline V lookup: CDR1 SQVTM, CDR2 ANQGSEA. V lost 1 base and J lost 8; bases outside the gene matches: 18. This CDR3 region has 18 residues. CDR3 sequence: CSVEGGGSSRVFGGELFF. CDR3 coding DNA: TGCAGCGTTGAAGGCGGGGGGTCAAGTAGGGTTTTCGGGGGGGAGCTGTTTTTT.

Comments on this clonotype: One base away lies a much larger clone, so this may be a sequencing read error. V is TRBV29-1 and J is TRBJ2-1, with 7 bases matching TRBD1. The CDR3 loop spans 12 amino acids. Looked up from germline, CDR1 is SQVTM and CDR2 is ANQGSEA. V lost 6 bases, J lost 8 bases, and 7 bases stayed unmatched. The chain's CDR3 is CSVVPQGDEQFF. The CDR3, as DNA: TGCAGCGTAGTCCCCCAGGGGGATGAGCAGTTCTTC.

This clonotype was seen at least ten times. The J gene is TRBJ1-4, the V gene TRBV7-9, with D hard to call. Germline V CDR1 and CDR2: SEHNR, FQNEAQ (reference sequence). CDR3 length: 13 amino acids. V lost 0 bases, J lost 13 bases, and 12 bases lay in between. The CDR3 spells CASSLANRGRLFF. DNA for the CDR3: TGTGCCAGCAGCTTAGCCAACCGAGGGCGACTGTTTTTT.

On this clonotype itself: This may be a read error, as it is one base from a much larger clone. Likely a read error: the CDR3 ends without its conserved phenylalanine or tryptophan. The limits of the CDR3 on the DNA are not certain, so only TCRdb's listed CDR3 is given. The chain joins TRBV12-3 or TRBV12-4 to TRBJ1-2; the table's D call, TRBD1, has no DNA check behind it. The CDR3 has 9 residues if both end residues are counted. CDR3 residues: CASSPDRPI.

In this sample, this clonotype turned up many times. This chain connects TRBV4-3 to TRBJ2-3, with D possibly TRBD2 on 7 matching bases. The germline gives CDR1 LGHNA, CDR2 YSLEER. With 0 bases removed from V and 1 base from J, the gap between germline ends came to 8 bases. This CDR3 contains 15 residues. The CDR3 coding sequence is TGCGCCAGCAGCCAAGAAGGGGGGGGCACAGATACGCAGTATTTT. This sequence encodes CASSQEGGGTDTQYF.

This clonotype was picked up many times. The chain has TRBV15 and TRBJ1-3; D is uncertain. In germline, CDR1 is LNHNV, CDR2 YYDKDF (reference sequence). Trimming removed 3 bases at V and 1 base at J, with 4 bases between. This CDR3 spans 13 amino acids. The CDR3 sequence is CATSSGSGNTIYF. Written as DNA, the CDR3 is TGTGCCACCAGCAGCGGGTCTGGAAACACCATATATTTT.

This clonotype has at least ten counts. The chain is built from TRBV6-2 or TRBV6-3 and TRBJ1-5, with D unclear. The CDR3 has 12 residues. Per germline, CDR1 MNHEY and CDR2 SVGEGT. The germline V and J ends were trimmed by 5 bases and 11 bases, with 13 bases remaining between them. DNA for the CDR3: TGTGCCAGCAGTAACCTAATGTGGGCCCAGCATTTT. This gives the protein CASSNLMWAQHF.

This clonotype was recorded at least ten times. The chain recombines TRBV6-1 with TRBJ1-5; no clear D gene. There are 13 residues in the CDR3. V dropped 6 bases and J dropped 5 bases, with 11 bases sitting between them. The V gene's germline CDR1 is MNHNS and CDR2 SASEGT. The CDR3 region is CASRRARDQPQHF. Written as DNA, the CDR3 is TGTGCCAGCAGGAGGGCCCGGGATCAGCCCCAGCATTTT.

Turning to this clonotype: A much larger clone sits a single nucleotide away, making a read error possible. This chain connects TRBV29-1 to TRBJ2-7; D possibly uses TRBD1 or TRBD2 (5 bases each). Trimming pared 6 bases from V and 6 bases from J, leaving 15 bases between. CDR1 SQVTM and CDR2 ANQGSEA come from the germline V gene. CDR3 length: 12 amino acids. CDR3 in DNA: TGCAGCGTCCAACATCCAGGGAGCGAGCAGTACTTC. It is translated as CSVQHPGSEQYF.